This T cell receptor (beta chain) was sequenced for a study of shared clonotypes between healthy human individuals. The table came from immunoSEQ multiplex PCR; TCRdb's copy has only in-frame clones and leaves some out. The data contain 2 million to 2.5 million clones, 85% to 95% of them singletons. CDR3 length: 20 amino acids. Germline V lookup: CDR1 SGHRS, CDR2 YFSETQ. Losses at the gene ends were 0 bases for V and 0 bases for J; bases not matched to a gene: 11. The sample was naive CD4+ T cells sorted from blood. Subset defined: CD45RA+ positively selected. The chain carries TRBV5-1 and TRBJ2-1, with 11 bases matching TRBD2. The sequence derives from a man aged 18 to 29 in good health. The CDR3: CASSLVGSSGRISSYNEQFF. The CDR3 DNA follows: TGCGCCAGCAGCTTGGTCGGCTCTAGCGGGAGGATAAGCTCCTACAATGAGCAGTTCTTC. Full variable domain (missing parts from reference TRBV5-1 and TRBJ2-1): KAGVTQTPRYLIKTRGQQVTLSCSPISGHRSVSWYQQTPGQGLQFLFEYFSETQRNKGNFPGRFSGRQFSNSRSEMNVSTLELGDSALYLCASSLVGSSGRISSYNEQFFGPGTRLTVL.